Listed below are T cell receptor beta chains from one sample, sequenced in a study of post-analysis software for immune sequencing data. Each CDR3 protein is one row after TCRdb ran MiXCR on the PCR reads. The sample has about 770,000 distinct CDR3 sequences, 46% seen once. The material sequenced was blood. These receptors originate from a girl between 10 and 17 years old with multiple sclerosis. Each CDR3 is given without its conserved first and last residue. Rows give clone size only sometimes, using once, few, many, or a class for an expanded clone.

CDR3aa: ASSLGRGGGLNTEAF
j_gene: TRBJ1-1
abundance: NA
v_gene: TRBV12-3/TRBV12-4

CDR3aa: SARTDVRGYT
j_gene: TRBJ1-2
abundance: few
v_gene: TRBV20-1

CDR3aa: SAPGVWGTDTQY
j_gene: TRBJ2-3
abundance: few
v_gene: TRBV29-1

CDR3aa: ATSRDTGGQLETQY
j_gene: TRBJ2-5
abundance: NA
v_gene: TRBV15

CDR3aa: ATSDGTAHEKLF
j_gene: TRBJ1-4
abundance: few
v_gene: TRBV24-1

CDR3aa: ASSHIGTGGLYEQY
j_gene: TRBJ2-7
abundance: NA
v_gene: TRBV7-8

CDR3aa: ATSRAGTVNTEAF
j_gene: TRBJ1-1
abundance: NA
v_gene: TRBV15

CDR3aa: ASSANAGEEETQY
j_gene: NA
abundance: NA
v_gene: TRBV2

CDR3aa: ASSAPGQGRTEAF
j_gene: TRBJ1-1
abundance: NA
v_gene: TRBV27

CDR3aa: ASSSYQETQY
j_gene: TRBJ2-5
abundance: many
v_gene: TRBV12-3/TRBV12-4

CDR3aa: SVVGTSGTSSYNEQF
j_gene: TRBJ2-1
abundance: few
v_gene: TRBV29-1

CDR3aa: ASSFRPGTGNEQF
j_gene: TRBJ2-1
abundance: few
v_gene: TRBV5-1

CDR3aa: SAMTGLAGYNEQF
j_gene: TRBJ2-1
abundance: NA
v_gene: TRBV20-1

CDR3aa: ASSFGQTTDTQY
j_gene: TRBJ2-3
abundance: NA
v_gene: TRBV7-6

CDR3aa: ASSPADSDYGYT
j_gene: TRBJ1-2
abundance: few
v_gene: TRBV5-1

CDR3aa: ASSLLRSDTQY
j_gene: TRBJ2-3
abundance: few
v_gene: TRBV7-3

CDR3aa: ASSQGRAGTGYEQY
j_gene: TRBJ2-7
abundance: NA
v_gene: TRBV4-3

CDR3aa: ASSQDPGSGGYNEQF
j_gene: TRBJ2-1
abundance: NA
v_gene: TRBV4-3

CDR3aa: ASSQDTPDNGYT
j_gene: TRBJ1-2
abundance: NA
v_gene: TRBV3-1

CDR3aa: ASSDYRGLQAPYGYT
j_gene: TRBJ1-2
abundance: NA
v_gene: TRBV9

CDR3aa: ASSLTWELGEQY
j_gene: TRBJ2-5
abundance: NA
v_gene: TRBV7-2

CDR3aa: AISDQLAGGGETQY
j_gene: TRBJ2-5
abundance: few
v_gene: TRBV10-3

CDR3aa: ASNLSGRAEHEQY
j_gene: TRBJ2-7
abundance: NA
v_gene: TRBV28

CDR3aa: ASQGEDYNEQF
j_gene: TRBJ2-1
abundance: NA
v_gene: TRBV12-3/TRBV12-4

CDR3aa: ASSLTSDRALNGRNIQY
j_gene: TRBJ2-4
abundance: NA
v_gene: TRBV12-3/TRBV12-4

CDR3aa: ATSGMGHWY
j_gene: TRBJ2-4
abundance: NA
v_gene: TRBV24-1

CDR3aa: ASRGYFGDNEQF
j_gene: TRBJ2-1
abundance: NA
v_gene: TRBV7-9

CDR3aa: ASGGVDAGSPLH
j_gene: TRBJ1-6
abundance: NA
v_gene: TRBV5-5

CDR3aa: ASSEGGGQLQETQY
j_gene: TRBJ2-5
abundance: NA
v_gene: TRBV10-2

CDR3aa: SARGTSFGGLADNEQF
j_gene: TRBJ2-1
abundance: NA
v_gene: TRBV20-1

CDR3aa: ATSDPGQGTDTQY
j_gene: TRBJ2-3
abundance: many
v_gene: TRBV24-1

CDR3aa: ASSTWTGIDQPQH
j_gene: TRBJ1-5
abundance: once
v_gene: TRBV5-6

CDR3aa: ASSSGSAGYEQY
j_gene: TRBJ2-7
abundance: NA
v_gene: TRBV12-3/TRBV12-4

CDR3aa: ASSYIQASYEQY
j_gene: NA
abundance: NA
v_gene: TRBV6-6

CDR3aa: ASSYFPGDYEQY
j_gene: TRBJ2-7
abundance: few
v_gene: TRBV6-5

CDR3aa: ASSLTGRPQH
j_gene: TRBJ1-5
abundance: NA
v_gene: TRBV12-3/TRBV12-4

CDR3aa: SARAPGWHEQY
j_gene: TRBJ2-7
abundance: few
v_gene: TRBV20-1

CDR3aa: ASSREKREDSYEQY
j_gene: NA
abundance: NA
v_gene: TRBV6-6

CDR3aa: ASSLAAWDTQY
j_gene: TRBJ2-3
abundance: NA
v_gene: TRBV7-9

CDR3aa: ASSLFSGRDVYEQY
j_gene: TRBJ2-7
abundance: NA
v_gene: TRBV7-2

CDR3aa: ASERSPGGVSGANVLT
j_gene: TRBJ2-6
abundance: few
v_gene: TRBV6-1

CDR3aa: ASSQRISGQETQY
j_gene: TRBJ2-5
abundance: NA
v_gene: TRBV4-2

CDR3aa: ASSQVLAGSYNEQF
j_gene: TRBJ2-1
abundance: few
v_gene: TRBV14

CDR3aa: ASSLDVGPGY
j_gene: TRBJ2-4
abundance: NA
v_gene: TRBV5-1

CDR3aa: ATSRGQGVYNEQY
j_gene: NA
abundance: once
v_gene: TRBV15

CDR3aa: ASSLGKGLAAYEQY
j_gene: TRBJ2-7
abundance: NA
v_gene: TRBV7-6

CDR3aa: SARDYRRSSYEQY
j_gene: TRBJ2-7
abundance: few
v_gene: TRBV20-1

CDR3aa: ASSFQQGANTEAF
j_gene: TRBJ1-1
abundance: NA
v_gene: TRBV6-6

CDR3aa: ASSVAVEAGQGNHEQY
j_gene: TRBJ2-7
abundance: few
v_gene: TRBV9

CDR3aa: ASSPSTSRTDTQY
j_gene: TRBJ2-3
abundance: NA
v_gene: TRBV12-3/TRBV12-4

CDR3aa: ASGANWGASYEQY
j_gene: NA
abundance: NA
v_gene: TRBV9

CDR3aa: ASSYSWTFYEQY
j_gene: NA
abundance: NA
v_gene: TRBV6-2/TRBV6-3

CDR3aa: SARDSGLPNTEAF
j_gene: TRBJ1-1
abundance: NA
v_gene: TRBV20-1

CDR3aa: ASSLDLPSYNEQF
j_gene: TRBJ2-1
abundance: NA
v_gene: TRBV5-6

CDR3aa: ASSYSSSGSYEQY
j_gene: TRBJ2-7
abundance: NA
v_gene: TRBV6-2/TRBV6-3